The rows below give T cell receptor beta chains drawn from one sample of a study of siplizumab effects on memory and regulatory T cells. Using immunoSEQ multiplex PCR, the repertoire was profiled, and TCRdb retains in-frame clones only, with some absent. The sample yields approximately 14,000 clones, less than 55% seen once. Antigens for these TCRs are unknown. Source material: CFSE-low (dividing) CD4+ T cells sorted from an allogeneic mixed lymphocyte reaction. The receptors originated from a human donor in good health; the cells came from an allogeneic mixed lymphocyte reaction. Some clones in this sample may be carry-over from other donors' samples. The conserved cysteine and the conserved F or W are not part of the CDR3 here. The order of the fields is J gene, V gene, CDR3 protein.

J gene: TRBJ2-7
V gene: TRBV18
CDR3 protein: ASSPVTLGPYEQY

J gene: TRBJ1-1
V gene: TRBV29-1
CDR3 protein: SVPGQGVGNTEAF

J gene: TRBJ1-2
V gene: TRBV5-8
CDR3 protein: ASSLATGTNYGYT

J gene: TRBJ2-7
V gene: TRBV29-1
CDR3 protein: SVAQSYEQY

J gene: TRBJ2-5
V gene: TRBV10-3
CDR3 protein: AISEGRSQETQY

J gene: TRBJ2-2
V gene: TRBV4-1
CDR3 protein: ASSQVTGSTGELF

J gene: TRBJ2-3
V gene: TRBV10-3
CDR3 protein: AIRRTGINTDTQY

J gene: TRBJ2-5
V gene: TRBV9
CDR3 protein: ASSWGVAGAETQY

J gene: TRBJ2-7
V gene: TRBV25-1
CDR3 protein: ASSEYGGTGVSLEQY

J gene: TRBJ2-7
V gene: TRBV6-5
CDR3 protein: ASSYRGTGAFYEQY

J gene: TRBJ1-1
V gene: TRBV6-1
CDR3 protein: ASSVKGNTEAF

J gene: TRBJ2-7
V gene: TRBV6-1
CDR3 protein: ASKERGLGEQY

J gene: TRBJ2-5
V gene: TRBV2
CDR3 protein: ASSEALSSGSRRETQY

J gene: TRBJ2-7
V gene: TRBV5-4
CDR3 protein: ASRGTPGRGGEEQY

J gene: TRBJ1-3
V gene: TRBV18
CDR3 protein: ASHTGGSGNTIY

J gene: TRBJ2-7
V gene: TRBV5-1
CDR3 protein: ASSPTGTGGEQY

J gene: TRBJ2-6
V gene: TRBV19
CDR3 protein: ASSMTGQGLISGANVLT

J gene: TRBJ2-1
V gene: TRBV6-1
CDR3 protein: ASNLDRAPGNEQF

J gene: TRBJ2-1
V gene: TRBV6-6
CDR3 protein: ASSWTSGSYEQF

J gene: TRBJ1-2
V gene: TRBV28
CDR3 protein: ASSLWNYGYT

J gene: TRBJ2-5
V gene: TRBV7-2
CDR3 protein: ASSLPTTGVETQY

J gene: TRBJ2-1
V gene: TRBV5-8
CDR3 protein: ASSLARTSNEQF

J gene: TRBJ1-4
V gene: TRBV19
CDR3 protein: ASSSLVGQRNEKLF

J gene: TRBJ2-7
V gene: TRBV5-1
CDR3 protein: ASSLVGSSYEQY

J gene: TRBJ1-6
V gene: TRBV18
CDR3 protein: ASSPVSGTYNSPLH